This entry is about one T cell receptor (beta chain). In germline, CDR1 is SGHAT, CDR2 FQNNGV. V was shortened by 0 bases and J by 5 bases, with 13 bases between the two germline ends. The CDR3 has 15 amino acids. This record comes from a study of blood T cell repertoires in COVID-19. Overall study context: COVID-19 samples collected from the United States, Italy and Spain covered acute and convalescent phases. PBMCs, B-cell-depleted T cells, or T cells provided the cDNA or gDNA that made up the material.

The Seattle patients joined while their infection was active and were tracked longitudinally afterward. Original processing notes: Amplified reference gene primers provided the basis for estimating nucleated cell counts. TCRdb keeps only in-frame clones here, not all; method: immunoSEQ multiplex PCR. V, J and clone size derive from that table, while D and trimming were established from the DNA sequence. Among 90,000 or so clones listed, about nine tenths were seen once. The sequence was collected from a man aged 55 to 70 with COVID-19, enrolled during active disease. The rearrangement links TRBV11-2 to TRBJ1-2; TRBD1 is a possible D gene (6 bases). Sequencing was performed on peripheral blood. The chain's CDR3 is CASSLDRGHGYGYTF. The CDR3 nucleotides read TGTGCCAGCAGCTTAGATCGGGGACACGGGTATGGCTACACCTTC.